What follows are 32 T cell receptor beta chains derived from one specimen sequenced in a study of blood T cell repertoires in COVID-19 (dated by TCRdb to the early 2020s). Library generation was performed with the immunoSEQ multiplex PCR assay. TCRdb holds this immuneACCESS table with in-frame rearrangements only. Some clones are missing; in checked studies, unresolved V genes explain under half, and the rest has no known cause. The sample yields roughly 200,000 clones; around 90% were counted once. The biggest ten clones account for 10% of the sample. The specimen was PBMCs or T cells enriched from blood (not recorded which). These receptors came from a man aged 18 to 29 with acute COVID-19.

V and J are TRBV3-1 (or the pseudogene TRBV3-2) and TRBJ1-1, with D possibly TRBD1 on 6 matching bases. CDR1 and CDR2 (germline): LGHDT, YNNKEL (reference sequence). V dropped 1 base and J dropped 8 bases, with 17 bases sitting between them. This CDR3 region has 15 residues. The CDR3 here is CASSQVYSGTPEAFF. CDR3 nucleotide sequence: TGTGCCAGCAGCCAAGTTTACTCCGGGACACCAGAAGCTTTCTTT.

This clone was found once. CDR3 amino acids: CASQGGGGNTGELFF. The CDR3 DNA sequence: TGTGCCAGCCAAGGTGGGGGGGGCAACACCGGGGAGCTGTTTTTT. V usage is TRBV21-1 and J usage is TRBJ2-2; the table's TRBD2 call for D was not verified on the DNA. TRBV21-1 is flagged as a pseudogene. This CDR3 has 15 residues.

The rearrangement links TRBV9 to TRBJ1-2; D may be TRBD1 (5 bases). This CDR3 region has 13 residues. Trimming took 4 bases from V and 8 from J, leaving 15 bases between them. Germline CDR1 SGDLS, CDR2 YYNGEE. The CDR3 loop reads CASSPGVERGYTF. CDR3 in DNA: TGTGCCAGCAGCCCGGGGGTGGAGCGGGGCTACACCTTC.

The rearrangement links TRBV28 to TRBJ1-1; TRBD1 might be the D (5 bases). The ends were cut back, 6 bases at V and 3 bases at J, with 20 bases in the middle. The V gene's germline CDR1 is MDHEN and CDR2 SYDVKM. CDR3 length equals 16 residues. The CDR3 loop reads CASSPPARGRDTEAFF. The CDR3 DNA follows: TGTGCCAGCAGCCCCCCGGCCCGGGGGAGGGACACTGAAGCTTTCTTT.

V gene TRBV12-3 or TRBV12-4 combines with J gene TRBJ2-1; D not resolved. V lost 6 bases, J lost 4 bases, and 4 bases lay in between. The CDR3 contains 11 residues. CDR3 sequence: CASSNYNEQFF. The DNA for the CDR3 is TGTGCCAGCAGCAATTACAATGAGCAGTTCTTC.

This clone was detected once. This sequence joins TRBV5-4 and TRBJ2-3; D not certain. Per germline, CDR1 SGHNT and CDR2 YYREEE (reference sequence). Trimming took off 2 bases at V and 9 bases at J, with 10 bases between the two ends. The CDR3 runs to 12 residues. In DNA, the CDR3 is TGTGCCAGCAGCTTTACAGCAGGAACGCAGTATTTT. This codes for CASSFTAGTQYF.

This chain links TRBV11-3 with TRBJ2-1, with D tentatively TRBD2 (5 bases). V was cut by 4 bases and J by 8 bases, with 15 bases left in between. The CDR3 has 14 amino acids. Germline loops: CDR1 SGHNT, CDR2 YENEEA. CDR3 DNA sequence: TGTGCCAGCAGCTCCTCCCCTAGCCAGGATGAGCAGTTCTTC. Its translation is CASSSSPSQDEQFF.

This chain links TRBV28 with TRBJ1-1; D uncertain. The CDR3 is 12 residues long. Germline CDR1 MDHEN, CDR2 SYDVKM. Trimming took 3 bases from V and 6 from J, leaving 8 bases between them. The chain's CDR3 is CASSFWAAEAFF. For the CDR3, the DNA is TGTGCCAGCAGTTTTTGGGCAGCTGAAGCTTTCTTT.

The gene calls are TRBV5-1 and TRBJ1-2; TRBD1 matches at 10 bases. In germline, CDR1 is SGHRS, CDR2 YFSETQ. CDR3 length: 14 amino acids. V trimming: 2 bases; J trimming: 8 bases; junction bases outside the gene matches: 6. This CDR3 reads CASSLYGTGEGYTF. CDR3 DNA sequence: TGCGCCAGCAGCTTATATGGGACAGGGGAAGGCTACACCTTC.

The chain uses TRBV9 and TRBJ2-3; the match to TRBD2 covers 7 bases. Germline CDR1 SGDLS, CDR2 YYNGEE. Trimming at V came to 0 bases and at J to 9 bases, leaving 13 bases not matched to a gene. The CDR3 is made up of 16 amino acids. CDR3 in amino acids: CASSVGGGSISQTQYF. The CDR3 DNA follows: TGTGCCAGCAGCGTAGGGGGCGGGAGTATATCACAAACGCAGTATTTT.

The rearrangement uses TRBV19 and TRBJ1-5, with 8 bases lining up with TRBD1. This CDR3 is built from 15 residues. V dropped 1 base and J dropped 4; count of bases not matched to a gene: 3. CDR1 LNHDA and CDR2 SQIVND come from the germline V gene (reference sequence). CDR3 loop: CASSIGGTGNQPQHF. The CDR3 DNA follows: TGTGCCAGTAGTATAGGTGGGACAGGTAATCAGCCCCAGCATTTT.

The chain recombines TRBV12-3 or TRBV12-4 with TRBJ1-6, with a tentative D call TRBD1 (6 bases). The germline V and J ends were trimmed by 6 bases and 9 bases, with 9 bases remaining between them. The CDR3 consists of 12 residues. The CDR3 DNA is TGTGCCAGCAGGTTCAGGGGTTCACCCCTCCACTTT. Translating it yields CASRFRGSPLHF.

The CDR3 DNA reads as TGTGCCAGCAGCCGGGCCCAGGGGTCGGGCACTGAAGCTTTCTTT. This sequence encodes CASSRAQGSGTEAFF. The chain uses TRBV7-2 and TRBJ1-1; D perhaps matches TRBD1 (6 bases). Trimming cost V 5 bases and J 4 bases, with 17 bases left between them. The germline gives CDR1 SGHTA, CDR2 FQGNSA. The CDR3 is 15 amino acids.

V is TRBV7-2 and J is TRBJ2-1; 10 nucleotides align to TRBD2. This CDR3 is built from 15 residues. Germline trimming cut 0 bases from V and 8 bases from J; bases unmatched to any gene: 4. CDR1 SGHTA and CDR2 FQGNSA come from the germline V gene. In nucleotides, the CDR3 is TGTGCCAGCAGCTTAGCTGTACTAGCGGGATATGAGCAGTTCTTC. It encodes CASSLAVLAGYEQFF.

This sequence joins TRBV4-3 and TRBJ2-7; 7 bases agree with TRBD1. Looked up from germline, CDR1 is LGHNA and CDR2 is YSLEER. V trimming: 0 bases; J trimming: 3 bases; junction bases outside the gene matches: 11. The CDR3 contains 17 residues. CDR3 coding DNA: TGCGCCAGCAGCCAAGATTCCCCCCGGGACAGATTCTACGAGCAGTACTTC. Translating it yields CASSQDSPRDRFYEQYF.

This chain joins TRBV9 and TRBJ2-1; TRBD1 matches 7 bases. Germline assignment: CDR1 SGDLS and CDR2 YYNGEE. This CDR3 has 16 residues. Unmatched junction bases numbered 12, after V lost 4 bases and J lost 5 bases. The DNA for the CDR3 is TGTGCCAGCAGCCCCCAAGGGGGCCTAGTCAACAATGAGCAGTTCTTC. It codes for CASSPQGGLVNNEQFF.

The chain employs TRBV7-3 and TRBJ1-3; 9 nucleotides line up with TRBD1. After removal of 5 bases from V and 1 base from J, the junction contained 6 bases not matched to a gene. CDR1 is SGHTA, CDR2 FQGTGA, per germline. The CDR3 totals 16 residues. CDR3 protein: CASSNRGRQSGNTIYF. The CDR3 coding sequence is TGTGCCAGCAGCAACAGGGGGCGACAATCTGGAAACACCATATATTTT. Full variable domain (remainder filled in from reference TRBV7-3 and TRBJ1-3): GAGVSQTPSNKVTEKGKYVELRCDPISGHTALYWYRQSLGQGPEFLIYFQGTGAADDSGLPNDRFFAVRPEGSVSTLKIQRTERGDSAVYLCASSNRGRQSGNTIYFGEGSWLTVV.

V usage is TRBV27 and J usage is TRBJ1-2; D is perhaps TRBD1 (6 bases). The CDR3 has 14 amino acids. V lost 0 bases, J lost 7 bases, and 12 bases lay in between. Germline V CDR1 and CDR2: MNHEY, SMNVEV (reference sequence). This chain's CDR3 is CASSLSAGATGYTF. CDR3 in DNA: TGTGCCAGCAGTTTATCCGCAGGGGCGACTGGCTACACCTTC.

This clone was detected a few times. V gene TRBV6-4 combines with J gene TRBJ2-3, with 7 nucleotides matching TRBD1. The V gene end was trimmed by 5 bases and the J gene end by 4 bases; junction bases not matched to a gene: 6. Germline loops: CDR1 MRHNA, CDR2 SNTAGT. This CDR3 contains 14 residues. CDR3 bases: TGTGCCAGCAGTCGCAGCGGACAGGCAGATACGCAGTATTTT. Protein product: CASSRSGQADTQYF.

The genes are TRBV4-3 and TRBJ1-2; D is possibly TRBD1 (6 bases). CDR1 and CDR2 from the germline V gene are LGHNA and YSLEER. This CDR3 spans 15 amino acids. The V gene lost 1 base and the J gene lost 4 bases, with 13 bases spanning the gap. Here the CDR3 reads CASSQGGRGIYGYTF. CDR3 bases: TGCGCCAGCAGCCAAGGCGGCAGGGGAATCTATGGCTACACCTTC.

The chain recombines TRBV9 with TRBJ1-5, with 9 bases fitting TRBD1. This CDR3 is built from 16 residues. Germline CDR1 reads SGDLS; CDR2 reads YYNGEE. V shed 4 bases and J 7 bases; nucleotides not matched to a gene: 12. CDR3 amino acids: CASSLSRDRERQPQHF. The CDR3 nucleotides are TGTGCCAGCAGCTTATCCCGGGACAGGGAACGGCAGCCCCAGCATTTT.

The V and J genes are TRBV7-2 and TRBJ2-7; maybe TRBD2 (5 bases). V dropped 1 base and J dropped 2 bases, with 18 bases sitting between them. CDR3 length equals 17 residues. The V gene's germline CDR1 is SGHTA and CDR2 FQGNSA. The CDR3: CASSLDVERATTYEQYF. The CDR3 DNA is TGTGCCAGCAGCTTAGACGTGGAGAGGGCGACGACCTACGAGCAGTACTTC.

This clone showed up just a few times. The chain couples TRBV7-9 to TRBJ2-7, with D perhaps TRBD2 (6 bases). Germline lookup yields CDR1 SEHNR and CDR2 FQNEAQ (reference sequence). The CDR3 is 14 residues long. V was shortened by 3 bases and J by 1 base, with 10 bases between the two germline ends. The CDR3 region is CASSLGLDSYEQYF. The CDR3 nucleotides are TGTGCCAGCAGCTTGGGACTCGATTCCTACGAGCAGTACTTC. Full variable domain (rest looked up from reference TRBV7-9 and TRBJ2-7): DTGVSQNPRHKITKRGQNVTFRCDPISEHNRLYWYRQTLGQGPEFLTYFQNEAQLEKSRLLSDRFSAERPKGSFSTLEIQRTEQGDSAMYLCASSLGLDSYEQYFGPGTRLTVT.

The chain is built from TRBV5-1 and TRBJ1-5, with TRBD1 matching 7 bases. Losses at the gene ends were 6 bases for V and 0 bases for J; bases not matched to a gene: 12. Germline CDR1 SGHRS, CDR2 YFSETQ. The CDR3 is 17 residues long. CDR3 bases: TGCGCCAGCAAGACAGGGAGTCGGGGTGGTAGCAATCAGCCCCAGCATTTT. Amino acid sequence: CASKTGSRGGSNQPQHF.

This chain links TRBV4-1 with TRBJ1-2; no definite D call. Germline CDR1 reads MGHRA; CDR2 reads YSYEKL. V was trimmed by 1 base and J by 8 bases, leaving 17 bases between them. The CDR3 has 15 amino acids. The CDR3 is CASSQVDTNRLGYTF. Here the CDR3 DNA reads TGCGCCAGCAGCCAAGTTGACACCAACCGTTTGGGCTACACCTTC.

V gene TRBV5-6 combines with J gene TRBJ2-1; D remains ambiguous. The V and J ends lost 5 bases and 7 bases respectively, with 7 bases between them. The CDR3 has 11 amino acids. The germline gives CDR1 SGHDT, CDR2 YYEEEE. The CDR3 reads CASSILNEQFF. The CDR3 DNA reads TGTGCCAGCAGTATCCTGAATGAGCAGTTCTTC.

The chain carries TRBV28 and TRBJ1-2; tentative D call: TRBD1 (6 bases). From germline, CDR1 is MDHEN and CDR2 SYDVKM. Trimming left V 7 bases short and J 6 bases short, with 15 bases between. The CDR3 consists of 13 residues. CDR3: CASKTAGVDGYTF. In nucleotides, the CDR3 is TGTGCCAGCAAAACGGCAGGGGTCGATGGCTACACCTTC.

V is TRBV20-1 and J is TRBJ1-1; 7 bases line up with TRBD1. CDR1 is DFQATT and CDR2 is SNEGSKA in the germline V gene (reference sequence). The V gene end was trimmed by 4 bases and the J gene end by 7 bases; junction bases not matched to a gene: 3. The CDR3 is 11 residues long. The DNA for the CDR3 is TGCAGTGCTAACAGGGGTTTTGAAGCTTTCTTT. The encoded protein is CSANRGFEAFF.

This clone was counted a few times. CDR3 loop: CASSEPGFGNQPQHF. The CDR3 DNA reads TGTGCCAGCAGTGAACCGGGATTCGGCAATCAGCCCCAGCATTTT. The rearrangement links TRBV2 to TRBJ1-5; D not certain. Germline V gives CDR1 SNHLY, CDR2 FYNNEI. The CDR3 sequence is 15 residues long. V lost 2 bases and J lost 2, with 10 bases in between.

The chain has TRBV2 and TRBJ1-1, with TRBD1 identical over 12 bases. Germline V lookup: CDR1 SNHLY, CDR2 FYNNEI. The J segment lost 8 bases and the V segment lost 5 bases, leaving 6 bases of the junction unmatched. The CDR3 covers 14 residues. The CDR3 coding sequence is TGTGCCAGCAGTTCGGGACAGGGGGCCAGGGAAGCTTTCTTT. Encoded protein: CASSSGQGAREAFF.

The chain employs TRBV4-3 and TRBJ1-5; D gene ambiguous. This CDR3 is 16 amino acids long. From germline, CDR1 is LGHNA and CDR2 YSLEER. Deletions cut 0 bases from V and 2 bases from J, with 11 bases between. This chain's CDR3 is CASSQERIFGNQPQHF. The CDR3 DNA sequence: TGCGCCAGCAGCCAAGAGAGGATCTTCGGCAATCAGCCCCAGCATTTT.

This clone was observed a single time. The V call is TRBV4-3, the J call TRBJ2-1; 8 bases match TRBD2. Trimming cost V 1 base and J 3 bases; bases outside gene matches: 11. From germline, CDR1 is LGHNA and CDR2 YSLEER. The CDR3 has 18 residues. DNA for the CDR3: TGCGCCAGCAGCCAAGTTTCGTCCAGCGGGGGAAGCTACAATGAGCAGTTCTTC. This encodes CASSQVSSSGGSYNEQFF.